The rows below give T cell receptor beta chains drawn from one sample of a study of CD8+CD57+ T cells in acquired aplastic anemia. MiXCR, applied by TCRdb to the reads, yields one record per CDR3 protein. The repertoire has about 200,000 distinct CDR3 sequences, approximately 65% of them found once; the top ten carry roughly 62%. Material: sorted CD4+, CD8+, or CD8+CD57+ T cells (not recorded which) from PBMCs. The receptors come from a human donor with aplastic anemia. Both conserved end residues are part of each CDR3. A D gene is named only where the DNA matches it firmly. Clone sizes are given selectively: once, few, many, or a class where the clone is expanded.

v_call	cdr3_length	j_call	d_call	clone_size	cdr3_aa	cdr3_nt
TRBV20-1	15	TRBJ1-4	TRBD1	once	CSARDAGTVNEKLFF	TGCAGTGCTAGAGATGCGGGGACAGTGAATGAAAAACTGTTTTTT
TRBV5-1	15	TRBJ2-7	TRBD2	many	CASSPELAGFLEQYF	TGCGCCAGCAGCCCGGAACTAGCGGGGTTCCTCGAGCAGTACTTC
TRBV7-8	12	TRBJ2-2	.	.	CASSRDDRELFF	TGTGCCAGCAGCCGGGACGACCGGGAGCTGTTTTTT
TRBV24-1	15	TRBJ2-2	.	.	CATSDQGSNTGELFF	TGTGCCACCAGTGACCAGGGGAGTAACACCGGGGAGCTGTTTTTT
TRBV7-2	17	TRBJ2-2	.	many	CASSFAPRDFGVGELFF	TGTGCCAGCAGCTTTGCGCCCCGGGACTTCGGGGTCGGGGAGCTGTTTTTT
TRBV5-5	15	TRBJ1-2	TRBD1	.	CASSSPGQGRGGYTF	TGTGCCAGCAGCTCCCCGGGACAGGGCCGTGGTGGCTACACCTTC
TRBV6-5	17	TRBJ2-7	.	.	CASSYSSPGGIGYEQYF	TGTGCCAGCAGTTACTCGTCCCCAGGCGGGATTGGCTACGAGCAGTACTTC
TRBV24-1	12	TRBJ2-1	.	many	CATSKVGNEQFF	TGTGCCACCAGTAAGGTAGGGAATGAGCAGTTCTTC
TRBV12-3/TRBV12-4	13	TRBJ2-1	.	many	CATSTSAYNEQFF	TGTGCCACCTCGACATCCGCCTACAATGAGCAGTTCTTC
TRBV29-1	15	TRBJ2-5	TRBD1	.	CSVTPGTGIGETQYF	TGCAGCGTCACCCCCGGGACAGGGATTGGAGAGACCCAGTACTTC
TRBV20-1	14	TRBJ2-7	TRBD2	.	CSARGTSGGYEQYF	TGCAGTGCTAGGGGGACTAGCGGGGGCTACGAGCAGTACTTC
TRBV9	21	TRBJ2-6	.	.	CASSVREWGAGEYSGANVLTF	TGTGCCAGCAGCGTAAGGGAATGGGGGGCAGGGGAATACTCTGGGGCCAACGTCCTGACTTTC
TRBV10-3	14	TRBJ2-5	.	.	CAISDDRRFETQYF	TGTGCCATCAGTGACGATCGTCGCTTTGAGACCCAGTACTTC
TRBV7-6	13	TRBJ2-2	.	.	CASRPQGPGELFF	TGTGCCAGCCGGCCCCAGGGGCCCGGGGAGCTGTTTTTT
TRBV10-3	16	TRBJ1-6	TRBD1	.	CAISESGQGRGSPLHF	TGTGCCATCAGTGAGTCGGGACAGGGGAGAGGCTCACCCCTCCACTTT
TRBV15	13	TRBJ2-1	.	.	CATSRSGSGEQFF	TGTGCCACCAGCAGATCCGGGTCGGGAGAGCAGTTCTTC
TRBV9	16	TRBJ2-6	.	.	CASSLGAGTGANVLTF	TGTGCCAGCAGCCTCGGAGCAGGGACTGGGGCCAACGTCCTGACTTTC
TRBV20-1	14	TRBJ2-3	TRBD2	.	CSAWTSADTDTQYF	TGCAGTGCTTGGACTAGCGCCGACACAGATACGCAGTATTTT
TRBV7-9	16	TRBJ1-4	.	.	CASSLKVTSTNEKLFF	TGTGCCAGCAGCTTAAAGGTCACCTCAACTAATGAAAAACTGTTTTTT
TRBV28	15	TRBJ1-2	TRBD1	few	CASSQTGTGSYGYTF	TGTGCCAGCAGTCAAACCGGGACAGGGTCGTATGGCTACACCTTC
TRBV9	14	TRBJ1-2	.	once	CASSAQTDNYGYTF	TGTGCCAGCAGCGCACAGACAGACAACTATGGCTACACCTTC
TRBV9	11	TRBJ2-2	.	.	CASSVDGELFF	TGTGCCAGCAGCGTAGATGGGGAGCTGTTTTTT
TRBV20-1	15	TRBJ1-5	.	.	CSARVGMGINQPQHF	TGCAGTGCTAGAGTAGGGATGGGGATCAATCAGCCCCAGCATTTT
TRBV9	17	TRBJ1-6	.	many	CASSVGAWGTVNSPLHF	TGTGCCAGCAGCGTAGGGGCATGGGGCACAGTTAATTCACCCCTCCACTTT
TRBV7-8	15	TRBJ1-1	TRBD1	.	CASSSTGQGATEAFF	TGTGCCAGCAGCTCGACGGGACAGGGGGCGACTGAAGCTTTCTTT
TRBV5-1	13	TRBJ1-4	.	few	CASSRDTAEKLFF	TGCGCCAGCAGCCGTGATACAGCCGAAAAACTGTTTTTT
TRBV25-1	14	TRBJ2-2	.	.	CASSKTSVTGELFF	TGTGCCAGCAGTAAAACATCGGTCACCGGGGAGCTGTTTTTT
TRBV25-1	13	TRBJ2-1	.	few	CASSRGRENEQFF	TGTGCCAGCAGTCGTGGCAGGGAAAATGAGCAGTTCTTC
TRBV4-3	14	TRBJ2-3	.	once	CASSQDGAGDTQYF	TGCGCCAGCAGCCAAGACGGGGCTGGGGATACGCAGTATTTT